What follows is one T cell receptor (beta chain) and its context. These data are taken from a study of blood T cell repertoires in COVID-19. For the study at large: Acute-phase and convalescent COVID-19 samples originated in the United States, Italy and Spain. PBMCs, B-cell-depleted T cells, or T cells provided the cDNA or gDNA that made up the material.

Original methodology: Estimation of nucleated cell counts relied on the amplification of reference gene primers. Assay used: immunoSEQ multiplex PCR; TCRdb lists only in-frame clones, some missing. V and J calls and clone size are given by that table; D and trimming were obtained from the DNA. The data show approximately 190,000 clones, with approximately 79% seen just once and approximately 15% held by the top ten. Sequencing was done on a sample of peripheral blood. The clonotype comes from a man between 60 and 75 years old with active or convalescent COVID-19.

CDR3 sequence (DNA): TGTGCCAGCAGCGCGGACAGGGGGCCTGGCACCGGGGAGCTGTTTTTT. It translates to CASSADRGPGTGELFF. The rearrangement links TRBV11-3 to TRBJ2-2; TRBD1 agrees at 11 bases. CDR3 length: 16 residues. Germline CDR1 SGHNT, CDR2 YENEEA. Trimming at V came to 5 bases and at J to 4 bases, leaving 6 bases not matched to a gene.